These T cell receptor beta chains were read from a single sample in a study of T cells in Graves' hyperthyroidism and ophthalmopathy. Via MiXCR, TCRdb re-called the multiplex PCR reads, giving one row per CDR3 protein. Among 500,000 to 800,000 distinct CDR3 sequences, 13% to 15% were seen once, and the ten largest hold 9.5% to 15%. Sequencing was carried out using blood. Receptors originate from a woman in her forties or fifties with Graves' ophthalmopathy. Both conserved end residues are part of each CDR3. The order of the fields is V gene, D gene, J gene, clone size, CDR3 DNA, CDR3 protein. The D gene is left open where the match is weak. The listing skips clone size in some rows; elsewhere it reads once, few, many or a size class.

TRBV6-2/TRBV6-3,NA,TRBJ2-5,many,TGTGCCAGCAGTCTTGGACAGTTATTACAAGAGACCCAGTACTTC,CASSLGQLLQETQYF
TRBV28,TRBD1,TRBJ1-4,many,TGTGCCAGCAGTCCCGAGACAGGGGTGAATGAAAAACTGTTTTTT,CASSPETGVNEKLFF
TRBV11-2,TRBD2,TRBJ2-5,many,TGTGCCAGCAGCTTAATATCGCTGGCTAGCGGGAGGTATTTAGAGACCCAGTACTTC,CASSLISLASGRYLETQYF
TRBV7-9,TRBD2,TRBJ2-1,NA,TGTGCCAGCAGCTTTGTCGGACTAGCCGGGGAGCAGTTCTTC,CASSFVGLAGEQFF
TRBV28,NA,TRBJ1-5,many,TGTGCCAGCAGTTTTCGGGGGGCCGTCGGGGATCAGCCCCAGCATTTT,CASSFRGAVGDQPQHF
TRBV2,NA,TRBJ2-7,many,TGTGCCAGCAGTGAGGGTGCGGGGTGGTACGAGCAGTACTTC,CASSEGAGWYEQYF
TRBV27,TRBD2,TRBJ2-1,many,TGTGCCAGCAGTTTATTGGGGACTAGCACCCATGAGCAGTTCTTC,CASSLLGTSTHEQFF
TRBV12-3/TRBV12-4,NA,TRBJ2-7,many,TGTGCCAGCCAGCAGAGCTCCTACGAGCAGTACTTC,CASQQSSYEQYF
TRBV12-3/TRBV12-4,NA,TRBJ2-7,many,TGTGCCAGCAGTTTAAGCAGTCGTCGACAGACCTACGAGCAGTACTTC,CASSLSSRRQTYEQYF
TRBV10-3,TRBD1,TRBJ1-4,NA,TGTGCCAGCCAGGGACAGAGGAATGAAAAACTGTTTTTT,CASQGQRNEKLFF
TRBV20-1,NA,TRBJ2-7,many,TGCAGTGCTAGAGACCCTTACTCAGGGACTTACGAGCAGTACTTC,CSARDPYSGTYEQYF
TRBV13,TRBD2,TRBJ2-4,NA,TGTGCCAGCAGCTCCGGGAGGCGTGATCATCTAGCCAAAAACATTCAGTACTTC,CASSSGRRDHLAKNIQYF
TRBV28,NA,TRBJ1-2,many,TGTGCCAGCAGCTACTCCGGGAGAGGCGCTGTCTATGGCTACACCTTC,CASSYSGRGAVYGYTF
TRBV18,TRBD2,TRBJ2-7,NA,TGTGCCAGCTCACCAGCAGCGGGCCGGCGGGAGGGCCGATACGAGCAGTACTTC,CASSPAAGRREGRYEQYF
TRBV12-3/TRBV12-4,NA,TRBJ2-1,many,TGTGCCAGCAGGGTATCGGGACTGCCGGGGAACAATGAGCAGTTCTTC,CASRVSGLPGNNEQFF
TRBV6-1,NA,TRBJ1-6,few,TGTGCCAGCAGTGCAAGCAGGGGTTCACCCCTCCACTTT,CASSASRGSPLHF
TRBV7-2,TRBD2,TRBJ2-2,few,TGTGCCAGCAGCTTCCACGCAATACTAGCGGGGGGGAACACCGGGGAGCTGTTTTTT,CASSFHAILAGGNTGELFF
TRBV10-3,NA,TRBJ2-7,few,TGTGCCATCAGCCGTGACGGATACGAGCAGTACTTC,CAISRDGYEQYF
TRBV15,NA,TRBJ2-5,many,TGTGCCACCAGCAGAGATTTTAGCGGCCCTCAAGAGACCCAGTACTTC,CATSRDFSGPQETQYF
TRBV7-9,NA,TRBJ1-2,NA,TGTGCCAGCAGCTCACTAACAGGGAATTATGGCTACACCTTC,CASSSLTGNYGYTF
TRBV5-5,TRBD2,TRBJ2-3,NA,TGTGCCAGCAGCCGCATATTCAGCGGGATCAGCACAGATACGCAGTATTTT,CASSRIFSGISTDTQYF
TRBV15,TRBD2,TRBJ2-3,NA,TGTGCCACCAGCAGAGCGAGCGGGAGGGCCGTAGATACGCAGTATTTT,CATSRASGRAVDTQYF
TRBV6-9,NA,TRBJ2-7,few,TGTGCCAGCAGTTCGGTGGGGAGGTACCACGAGCAGTACTTC,CASSSVGRYHEQYF
TRBV19,NA,TRBJ1-2,NA,TGTGCCAGTAGTATTTCGGGGGCGCCCTCAAGCCGCTATGGCTACACCTTC,CASSISGAPSSRYGYTF
TRBV28,NA,TRBJ1-1,many,TGTGCCAGCAGTTTAATCGGGCAGAACACTGAAGCTTTCTTT,CASSLIGQNTEAFF
TRBV7-2,NA,TRBJ1-6,few,TGTGCCAGCACCCAGGGTTCCTATAATTCACCCCTCCACTTT,CASTQGSYNSPLHF
TRBV7-9,TRBD2,TRBJ2-1,many,TGTGCCAGCAGCTTAGTACTAGCGGGCCAGGAGCAGTTCTTC,CASSLVLAGQEQFF
TRBV5-1,TRBD1,TRBJ1-2,many,TGCGCCAGCAGCTTGATCGGGGGACAGGGGCCAATATATGGCTACACCTTC,CASSLIGGQGPIYGYTF
TRBV12-3/TRBV12-4,TRBD1,TRBJ1-3,many,TGTGCCAGCAGTTTAACAGGGGGCTCTGGAAACACCATATATTTT,CASSLTGGSGNTIYF
TRBV5-1,NA,TRBJ1-2,many,TGCGCCAGCAGCCCGGGCGGGGGCAGCTCGGGTTCTAACTATGGCTACACCTTC,CASSPGGGSSGSNYGYTF
TRBV11-1,NA,TRBJ1-1,many,TGTGCCAGCAGCTTACGGGCAGGGAATATTATGAACACTGAAGCTTTCTTT,CASSLRAGNIMNTEAFF
TRBV20-1,NA,TRBJ2-7,many,TGCAGTGCTAGAGATCTCTTGGGCGGGAAGAACGAGCAGTACTTC,CSARDLLGGKNEQYF
TRBV6-2/TRBV6-3,NA,TRBJ1-1,many,TGTGCCAGCAGTCAGTTCAGCTGGAACACTGAAGCTTTCTTT,CASSQFSWNTEAFF
TRBV28,TRBD1,TRBJ2-7,many,TGTGCCAGCAGTACACCGGGACAGGGGACCCAGGAGCAGTACTTC,CASSTPGQGTQEQYF
TRBV20-1,TRBD2,TRBJ2-7,NA,TGCAGTGCCGCCGCGGTCCTAGCGGCATACGAGCAGTACTTC,CSAAAVLAAYEQYF
TRBV20-1,TRBD2,TRBJ2-2,few,TGCAGTGGACTAGCGACAAAAAACGGCGGGGAGCTGTTTTTT,CSGLATKNGGELFF
TRBV5-5,NA,TRBJ1-1,NA,TGTGCCAGCAGCTTGGCGGGGGTCGCTGAAGCTTTCTTT,CASSLAGVAEAFF
TRBV4-1,NA,TRBJ2-7,NA,TGCGCCAGCAGCCAAGATTTATACTTCTACGAGCAGTACTTC,CASSQDLYFYEQYF
TRBV6-1,NA,TRBJ1-5,many,TGTGCCAGCAGTGGGGGGGGAAAAGGGAATCAGCCCCAGCATTTT,CASSGGGKGNQPQHF